This T cell receptor (beta chain) was profiled in a study of blood T cell repertoires in COVID-19. Study overall: Italy, Spain and the United States were the sources of the convalescent and acute COVID-19 samples.

The study drew participants aged about 18 to 89 years from about two dozen US areas. Donors of Cohort 3 who recovered were those that had two negative PCRs, clearance, or symptom resolution. This clone turned up a few times. Per the authors' pipeline: Amplification with reference gene primers provided the estimates of nucleated cell counts. Repertoires were generated with immunoSEQ multiplex PCR, while TCRdb's copy carries only in-frame clones and drops some. The D gene and trimming were derived from the DNA, and the V and J assignments and clone size from that table. This table has a few hundred thousand clones, approximately 89% appearing once. The CDR3 covers 13 residues. CDR1 and CDR2 (germline): MGHRA, YSYEKL. V dropped 3 bases and J dropped 4; count of bases not matched to a gene: 3.

This receptor was taken from a woman in her sixties or seventies who had recovered from COVID-19. The V gene is TRBV4-1, the J gene TRBJ2-7; TRBD1 matches at 7 bases. The sample was PBMCs or T cells enriched from blood (not recorded which). The DNA of the CDR3 is TGCGCCAGCAGCCATTCACAGGGGTACGAGCAGTACTTC. Residues: CASSHSQGYEQYF.